Below, 4 T cell receptor beta chains from the same sample are listed, as sequenced in a study of patients and donors after allogeneic stem cell transplantation. TCRdb re-called the RT-PCR reads with MiXCR, one entry per CDR3 protein. The table shows hundreds of thousands of distinct CDR3 sequences, with roughly 17% occurring only once. The sample consisted of blood, either unsorted or a sorted T cell fraction (not recorded which). These TCRs come from a human donor who was either an allogeneic HSCT recipient or a stem cell or donor lymphocyte infusion donor (not recorded which). It is not recorded whose cells these are; they may come from a transplant donor.

J is TRBJ1-1 and V is TRBV28; maybe TRBD1 (6 bases). The germline CDR1 and CDR2 sequences are MDHEN and SYDVKM. The CDR3 is 12 amino acids. V dropped 10 bases and J dropped 3 bases, with 12 bases sitting between them. The CDR3 DNA reads TGTGCCACCATCTCAGGGGACACTGAAGCTTTCTTT. Residues: CATISGDTEAFF.

This clonotype was counted at least ten times. This chain uses TRBV12-3 or TRBV12-4 with TRBJ2-7, with 7 bases identical to TRBD1. V trimming: 2 bases; J trimming: 0 bases; junction bases outside the gene matches: 7. CDR3 length: 16 residues. The CDR3 loop is CASSLKGAFSSYEQYF. The CDR3 DNA sequence: TGTGCCAGCAGTTTAAAGGGGGCGTTCAGCTCCTACGAGCAGTACTTC.

There are many counts of this clonotype. The rearrangement uses TRBV20-1 and TRBJ2-2; D possibly corresponds to TRBD1 (5 bases). V gave up 2 bases and J gave up 4 bases, with 14 bases separating them. Germline lookup yields CDR1 DFQATT and CDR2 SNEGSKA (reference sequence). CDR3 length: 15 amino acids. CDR3 amino acids: CSARSAPGSTGELFF. In nucleotides, the CDR3 is TGCAGTGCTAGATCGGCCCCAGGGTCCACCGGGGAGCTGTTTTTT.

This clonotype was detected ten times or more. The rearrangement links TRBV7-2 to TRBJ1-1, with a weak D call TRBD1 (6 bases). The germline CDR1 and CDR2 sequences are SGHTA and FQGNSA. The CDR3 totals 15 residues. V lost 1 base and J lost 1, with 10 bases in between. CDR3 loop: CASSLVWTANTEAFF. CDR3 DNA: TGTGCCAGCAGCTTAGTTTGGACAGCGAACACTGAAGCTTTCTTT.